The rows below give T cell receptor beta chains drawn from one sample of a study of shared clonotypes between healthy human individuals. Assay: immunoSEQ multiplex PCR; the TCRdb copy retains only in-frame clones and omits some. Among over 2 million clones listed, roughly 95% were seen once. What was sequenced was naive CD4+ T cells sorted from blood. The receptor source for this set is a young man in good health. The CDR3 runs from the conserved cysteine through the conserved F or W. Fields, in order: clone size, V gene, J gene, D gene, CDR3 DNA, CDR3 protein. A D gene is named only where the DNA matches it firmly. Rows give clone size only sometimes, using once, few, many, or a class for an expanded clone.

>.|TRBV30|TRBJ1-2|.
TGTGCCTGGAGTGTACGATCTGGCTACACCTTC
CAWSVRSGYTF
>.|TRBV2|TRBJ1-4|.
TGTGCCAGCAGTGAAGGTCTAGGTGGCACTAATGAAAAACTGTTTTTT
CASSEGLGGTNEKLFF
>.|TRBV28|TRBJ2-3|.
TGTGCCAGCAGTTCCTACAGGAGAAGCACAGATACGCAGTATTTT
CASSSYRRSTDTQYF
>.|TRBV11-3|TRBJ2-1|.
TGTGCCAGCAGCTTAGACAGGGCACGATACAATGAGCAGTTCTTC
CASSLDRARYNEQFF
>.|TRBV6-6|TRBJ1-1|.
TGTGCCAGCAGATACCTCCGGGAGACTGAAGCTTTCTTT
CASRYLRETEAFF
>.|TRBV18|TRBJ2-7|TRBD1
TGTGCCAGCTCATCGGGACAGGGGAACTACGAGCAGTACTTC
CASSSGQGNYEQYF
>.|TRBV7-8|TRBJ1-3|.
TGTGCCAGCAGCTTAGCACTGTCCTCTGGAAACACCATATATTTT
CASSLALSSGNTIYF
>.|TRBV15|TRBJ1-2|.
TGTGCCACCAGCCGGGACCTTAACTATGGCTACACCTTC
CATSRDLNYGYTF
>.|TRBV6-1|TRBJ1-5|.
TGTGCCAGCAGTGCCCACCCAAATCAGCCCCAGCATTTT
CASSAHPNQPQHF
>.|TRBV4-3|TRBJ2-5|.
TGCGCCAGCAGCCACGGGGTAGGTGAGACCCAGTACTTC
CASSHGVGETQYF
>.|TRBV7-6|TRBJ1-4|TRBD1
TGTGCCAGCAGCGGTCACGAGGGGGCGGGTAATGAAAAACTGTTTTTT
CASSGHEGAGNEKLFF
>.|TRBV9|TRBJ2-5|TRBD2
TGTGCCAGCACCCGAGGTGGGAGCGGGGGGGCGTCGGCCGAGACCCAGTACTTC
CASTRGGSGGASAETQYF
>.|TRBV6-6|TRBJ2-7|TRBD1
TGTGCCAGCAGGTGGACAGGGGGAGGCTACGAGCAGTACTTC
CASRWTGGGYEQYF
>once|TRBV7-2|TRBJ1-1|.
TGTGCCAGCAGCTTAGCGCTTGGACAACTACCGGTCGCTGAAGCTTTCTTT
CASSLALGQLPVAEAFF
>.|TRBV19|TRBJ1-2|TRBD1
TGTGCCAGTAGTATAAAGGGTACAGGGGGCGCCCCTGGAGGCTACACCTTC
CASSIKGTGGAPGGYTF
>.|TRBV6-6|TRBJ2-2|.
TGTGCCAGCAGTTCGTCCGGTCAGGGGACCGGGGAGCTGTTTTTT
CASSSSGQGTGELFF
>.|TRBV7-6|TRBJ1-2|.
TGTGCCAGCAGCTTAGGGCAGGGCGATGGCTACACCTTC
CASSLGQGDGYTF
>.|TRBV18|TRBJ1-4|TRBD1
TGTGCCAGCTCACCGCAGGGGGTTGCTGAAAAACTGTTTTTT
CASSPQGVAEKLFF
>.|TRBV6-1|TRBJ1-5|.
TGTGCCAGCAGTGTAAAAGGTTCAGCCGGGCCCAATCAGCCCCAGCATTTT
CASSVKGSAGPNQPQHF
>.|TRBV7-7|TRBJ1-1|.
TGTGCTAGCAGCTTACAGGGAGACACTGAAGCTTTCTTT
CASSLQGDTEAFF
>.|TRBV11-2|TRBJ1-6|.
TGTGCCAGCAGCTTTGAGGGGCGAAGCTCACCCCTCCACTTT
CASSFEGRSSPLHF
>.|TRBV9|TRBJ2-6|.
TGTGCCAGCAGCGTATCAGCTTCTGGGGCCAACGTCCTGACTTTC
CASSVSASGANVLTF
>.|TRBV6-5|TRBJ2-7|.
TGTGCCAGCAGTACCCCGGGCGGTGGCGGAGAGCAGTACTTC
CASSTPGGGGEQYF
>.|TRBV5-1|TRBJ1-2|TRBD1
TGCGCCAGCAGCCCCCCGGGGACAGGGGGCAACTATGGCTACACCTTC
CASSPPGTGGNYGYTF
>.|TRBV7-2|TRBJ2-7|.
TGTGCCAGCAGGAAACAGGGCGTCAACGAGCAGTACTTC
CASRKQGVNEQYF
>.|TRBV19|TRBJ2-7|.
TGTGCCAGTAGTATAGGTAGAGCCTACGAGCAGTACTTC
CASSIGRAYEQYF
>.|TRBV2|TRBJ1-6|.
TGTGCCAGCAGTGTACGGGGGCAGGATTCACCCCTCCACTTT
CASSVRGQDSPLHF
>.|TRBV6-5|TRBJ2-5|.
TGCTGCACGGGGAATCGGGAGACCCAGTACTTC
CCTGNRETQYF
>.|TRBV21-1|TRBJ2-5|.
TGTGCCAGCAGCCTCGTACTGCGGGAGGCCGGTGGAGAGACCCAGTACTTC
CASSLVLREAGGETQYF
>.|TRBV6-1|TRBJ2-1|TRBD2
TGTGCCAGCAGTGAACCGGGGGGGCCTAATGAGCAGTTCTTC
CASSEPGGPNEQFF
>.|TRBV6-6|TRBJ1-2|TRBD1
TGTGCCAGCAGTTACGAGTTAGGGGGCGGGGCCTATGGCTACACCTTC
CASSYELGGGAYGYTF
>.|TRBV19|TRBJ1-5|TRBD1
TGTGCCAGTAGTACACTAATCCGGGACAGGGGGCCTCAGCCCCAGCATTTT
CASSTLIRDRGPQPQHF
>.|TRBV5-4|TRBJ2-1|.
TGTGCCAGCAGCTTGGTTACCTCCGATGAGCAGTTCTTC
CASSLVTSDEQFF
>.|TRBV30|TRBJ1-3|.
TGTGCCTGGAGTGAGGGATTTAACGGAAACACCATATATTTT
CAWSEGFNGNTIYF
>.|TRBV6-6|TRBJ2-5|.
TGTGCCAGCAGTCCGGGGCCGGCGACCCAGTACTTC
CASSPGPATQYF
>.|TRBV5-1|TRBJ1-4|TRBD1
TGCGCCAGCAGCGCCACGGGACAGGGGGCGCGTGCAACTAATGAAAAACTGTTTTTT
CASSATGQGARATNEKLFF
>once|TRBV5-4|TRBJ1-2|.
TGTGCCAGCAGCTTGGGTCGGTTAGTCTATGGCTACACCTTC
CASSLGRLVYGYTF
>.|TRBV10-3|TRBJ2-7|.
TGTGCCATCAGTGAGTCTACCTACGAGCAGTACTTC
CAISESTYEQYF
>.|TRBV6-6|TRBJ1-5|.
TGTGCCAGCAGAAATACAGGGCAGGATCAGCCCCAGCATTTT
CASRNTGQDQPQHF
>.|TRBV7-3|TRBJ2-7|TRBD1
TGTGCCAGCAGCCTAGCCGGGACAGGGATTTACGAGCAGTACTTC
CASSLAGTGIYEQYF
>.|TRBV7-3|TRBJ2-7|.
TGTGCCAGCAGACCGGGACCTCTTGGGGAGCAGTACTTC
CASRPGPLGEQYF
>.|TRBV21-1|TRBJ1-1|.
TGTGCCAGCAGCAAAGGAGGGGAAGAGAACACTGAAGCTTTCTTT
CASSKGGEENTEAFF
>few|TRBV19|TRBJ2-5|TRBD1
TGTGCCAGTAGTATGTACAGGGGGGAGACCCAGTACTTC
CASSMYRGETQYF
>.|TRBV6-6|TRBJ2-7|.
TGTGCCAGCAGTTACTCAGGGGGAGGGACCTACGAGCAGTACTTC
CASSYSGGGTYEQYF